Here is one T cell receptor (beta chain) with its context. Its target is not known. The data derive from a study of shared clonotypes between healthy human individuals. Produced via immunoSEQ multiplex PCR; TCRdb's table is partial and in-frame only. The table includes fewer than 850,000 clones, around 96% detected once. The study's findings and limits: An expected dependence of interdonor clonotype sharing on sequencing depth was noted. Sharing across four donors was highest in naive CD4 (around 5%) and lowest in memory CD8 (roughly 0.4%).

The V end lost 1 base, the J end lost 0 bases, and 11 bases lay between the germline ends. CDR3 length: 16 residues. Germline CDR1 is SEHNR and CDR2 is FQNEAQ (reference sequence). Terminally differentiated effector memory CD45RA+ cells were excluded by CCR7 positive selection of CD45RO-negative cells. This receptor was taken from a man younger than 45 in good health. The chain carries TRBV7-9 and TRBJ2-3; the D gene could be TRBD1 or TRBD2 (5 bases each). Sequenced: naive CD8+ T cells sorted from blood. This chain's CDR3 is CASSLGDGISTDTQYF. CDR3 sequence (DNA): TGTGCCAGCAGCTTAGGGGACGGGATCAGCACAGATACGCAGTATTTT. Full variable domain (rest looked up from reference TRBV7-9 and TRBJ2-3): DTGVSQNPRHKITKRGQNVTFRCDPISEHNRLYWYRQTLGQGPEFLTYFQNEAQLEKSRLLSDRFSAERPKGSFSTLEIQRTEQGDSAMYLCASSLGDGISTDTQYFGPGTRLTVL.